This paragraph reports one T cell receptor (beta chain). This clonotype came up a few times. This receptor's antigen is unknown. Base qualities are not provided; no much larger clone lies one nucleotide away. Based on the germline V gene, the CDR1 and CDR2 sequences are ENHRY and SYGVKD. Taken from cysteine to phenylalanine, the CDR3 has 15 residues. Only the CDR3 DNA is retained, 45 bases long and in frame from the first base. Trimming removed 6 bases from V and 0 bases from J; the gene matches leave 8 bases unexplained. The sample originates from a study of patients and donors after allogeneic stem cell transplantation (dated by TCRdb to the early 2020s). The library was built by means of RT-PCR. Sequencing used a NextSeq 550. The public reads were quality trimmed at Q25 with fastp and then assembled into clones with MiXCR by TCRdb, keeping productive beta chains. Identical CDR3 proteins give one entry, which carries the most common genes and DNA. The sample table shows a few hundred thousand distinct CDR3 sequences, and around two fifths are seen once. Around a tenth of the sample is in the top ten clones.

This TCR was sampled from a human donor who was either an allogeneic HSCT recipient or a stem cell or donor lymphocyte infusion donor (not recorded which). It is not recorded whose cells these are; they may come from a transplant donor. The V and J segments used are TRBV10-3 and TRBJ2-7, with 7 central nucleotides matching TRBD1. The specimen was blood, either unsorted or a sorted T cell fraction (not recorded which). The CDR3 has the sequence CAIRAGTVSSYEQYF. The DNA is as follows: TGTGCCATCAGGGCCGGGACAGTTAGCTCCTACGAGCAGTACTTC.